This T cell receptor beta chain was retrieved from a study of memory CD4+ T cells and cytomegalovirus serostatus. Single viable CD3+CD4+CD8-CD45RO+ cells were sorted as the memory CD4+ T cells. Serum IgG to CMV pp150, pp28, p38 and p52 defined serostatus. Study results and limitations: Of 164 reported CMV TCRbeta sequences, about 67 were found in memory CD4+ repertoires. CMV serostatus prediction reached median AUC approximately 0.95, or 0.91 with US-trained model.

The data were produced by immunoSEQ multiplex PCR, yet TCRdb's version contains in-frame clones alone and is incomplete. In the table there are about 75,000 clones, approximately 78% of which are singletons. On this clone: What it recognizes is unknown.

V lost 8 bases to trimming and J lost 2 bases; unmatched junction nucleotides: 6. This CDR3 has 14 residues. From germline, CDR1 is LNHNV and CDR2 YYDKDF (reference sequence). The sequenced material came from memory CD4+ T cells from blood. V is TRBV15 and J is TRBJ1-2; 9 bases fit TRBD1. This receptor was taken from an adult in good health and CMV-seropositive. In nucleotides, the CDR3 is TGTGCCACCTCCCGGGACAGGGAAAACTATGGCTACACCTTC. This gives the protein CATSRDRENYGYTF.